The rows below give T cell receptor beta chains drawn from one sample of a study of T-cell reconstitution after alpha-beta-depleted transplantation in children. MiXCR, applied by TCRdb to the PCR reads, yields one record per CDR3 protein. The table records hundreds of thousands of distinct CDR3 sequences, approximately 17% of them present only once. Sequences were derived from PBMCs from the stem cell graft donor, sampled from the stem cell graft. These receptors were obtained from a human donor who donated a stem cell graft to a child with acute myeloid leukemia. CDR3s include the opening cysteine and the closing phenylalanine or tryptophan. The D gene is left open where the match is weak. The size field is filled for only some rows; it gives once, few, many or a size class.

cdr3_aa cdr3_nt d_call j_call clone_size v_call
CSAKRDSYNEQFF TGCAGTGCCAAGCGGGACTCCTACAATGAGCAGTTCTTC TRBD2 TRBJ2-1 many TRBV20-1
CASSDAGTALSLAKNIQYF TGTGCCAGCAGCGACGCCGGGACAGCCTTGTCCTTAGCCAAAAACATTCAGTACTTC TRBD1 TRBJ2-4 - TRBV11-2
CSAIRAAGVRTRETQYF TGCAGTGCCATCCGGGCCGCAGGGGTCCGTACTAGGGAGACCCAGTACTTC - TRBJ2-5 many TRBV20-1
CSASQGANTGELFF TGCAGTGCTAGTCAGGGGGCGAACACCGGGGAGCTGTTTTTT TRBD1 TRBJ2-2 - TRBV20-1
CASSSGETSYNEQFF TGTGCCAGCAGCTCCGGGGAGACCTCCTACAATGAGCAGTTCTTC - TRBJ2-1 few TRBV7-8
CSAGDSGNTIYF TGCAGTGCTGGGGACAGTGGAAACACCATATATTTT TRBD1 TRBJ1-3 many TRBV20-1
CASSPTGQGAPRSYGYTF TGTGCCAGCAGCCCAACGGGACAGGGGGCCCCTAGGAGCTATGGCTACACCTTC TRBD1 TRBJ1-2 - TRBV7-3
CSARVRAPRLAGGHSTDTQYF TGCAGTGCTAGGGTACGCGCCCCAAGACTAGCGGGGGGCCATAGCACAGATACGCAGTATTTT TRBD2 TRBJ2-3 - TRBV20-1
CAIRPGLVDTQYF TGTGCCATCAGGCCGGGCCTAGTGGATACGCAGTATTTT - TRBJ2-3 many TRBV10-3
CASSSGREKLFF TGTGCCAGCAGTTCTGGTCGGGAAAAACTGTTTTTT - TRBJ1-4 few TRBV12-3/TRBV12-4
CASSTADRSPYEQYF TGTGCCAGCAGCACCGCGGACAGGTCCCCCTACGAGCAGTACTTC TRBD1 TRBJ2-7 few TRBV7-9
CASSSSDRDYGYTF TGCGCCAGCAGCTCTTCAGACAGGGACTATGGCTACACCTTC TRBD1 TRBJ1-2 many TRBV5-1
CASSLVGQDGYTF TGTGCCAGCAGCTTAGTAGGGCAGGATGGCTACACCTTC - TRBJ1-2 few TRBV7-9
CASSLSRSPLHF TGTGCCAGCAGCTTGTCCCGTTCACCCCTCCACTTT - TRBJ1-6 many TRBV5-6
CSGYGPGTNSGANVLTF TGCAGTGGGTACGGGCCGGGCACGAACTCTGGGGCCAACGTCCTGACTTTC - TRBJ2-6 few TRBV20-1
CASSWGDEWTDTQETQYF TGCGCCAGCAGCTGGGGGGACGAATGGACAGATACCCAAGAGACCCAGTACTTC - TRBJ2-5 - TRBV5-1
CSASSRSSPLHF TGCAGTGCTTCGAGCAGGAGTTCACCCCTCCACTTT - TRBJ1-6 many TRBV20-1
CASSLRDNSNQPQHF TGTGCCAGCAGTCTGCGGGACAACTCCAATCAGCCCCAGCATTTT - TRBJ1-5 - TRBV12-3/TRBV12-4
CATRDRASTNEKLFF TGTGCCACCAGAGACAGGGCGTCTACTAATGAAAAACTGTTTTTT TRBD1 TRBJ1-4 few TRBV7-9
CASSLVSGPAYNEQFF TGCGCCAGCAGCTTGGTGTCGGGACCAGCCTACAATGAGCAGTTCTTC - TRBJ2-1 few TRBV5-1
CASSPQIIGYGYTF TGTGCCAGCAGCCCGCAAATTATAGGCTATGGCTACACCTTC - TRBJ1-2 many TRBV7-2
CATSDEMNNQPQHF TGTGCCACCAGTGATGAGATGAACAATCAGCCCCAGCATTTT - TRBJ1-5 - TRBV24-1
CASSRTSGGVNYEQYF TGTGCCAGCAGCCGGACTAGCGGGGGGGTGAACTACGAGCAGTACTTC TRBD2 TRBJ2-7 few TRBV12-3/TRBV12-4
CASSEFQEITDTQYF TGCGCCAGCAGTGAGTTCCAGGAGATTACAGATACGCAGTATTTT - TRBJ2-3 few TRBV10-2
CASSLTRGEKLFF TGTGCCAGCTCACTTACCCGAGGGGAAAAACTGTTTTTT - TRBJ1-4 - TRBV18
CSAVRDWGNQPQHF TGCAGTGCTGTGCGGGACTGGGGCAATCAGCCCCAGCATTTT - TRBJ1-5 many TRBV20-1
CASSSASLEHTF TGTGCCAGCAGCTCCGCCTCTCTGGAGCACACCTTC - TRBJ1-2 - TRBV7-8
CSLGSNTEAFF TGCAGCTTGGGTTCGAACACTGAAGCTTTCTTT - TRBJ1-1 many TRBV29-1
CSARESGNQPQHF TGCAGTGCTAGAGAATCCGGGAACCAGCCCCAGCATTTT - TRBJ1-5 many TRBV20-1
CRGDSSKNEQFF TGCAGGGGGGACAGTAGTAAGAATGAGCAGTTCTTC TRBD1 TRBJ2-1 many TRBV20-1
CASSSLPTRDSLRSGNTIYF TGCGCCAGCAGTTCCCTTCCAACTCGGGACTCCTTGCGCTCTGGAAACACCATATATTTT - TRBJ1-3 many TRBV5-1
CASSLRTDSPLHF TGTGCCAGCAGCCTGAGGACGGATTCACCCCTCCACTTT - TRBJ1-6 few TRBV7-9
CASSPGAARETQYF TGTGCCAGCAGCCCTGGTGCGGCTCGGGAGACCCAGTACTTC - TRBJ2-5 - TRBV4-2
CASRLAQRMSYSGLLGNTIYF TGTGCAAGTCGCTTAGCGCAAAGAATGTCGTACTCCGGATTGCTTGGAAACACCATATATTTT - TRBJ1-3 few TRBV12-2
CASSSWALNSPLHF TGTGCCAGCAGTTCGTGGGCCCTTAATTCACCCCTCCACTTT - TRBJ1-6 many TRBV12-3/TRBV12-4
CASSFRGANEKLFF TGTGCCAGCAGTTTCAGGGGAGCTAATGAAAAACTGTTTTTT - TRBJ1-4 - TRBV27
CAISMSGETQYF TGTGCCATCAGTATGAGTGGAGAGACCCAGTACTTC - TRBJ2-5 many TRBV10-3
CSARALAASTDTQYF TGCAGTGCTAGAGCCCTAGCGGCTAGCACAGATACGCAGTATTTT TRBD2 TRBJ2-3 few TRBV20-1
CASSSNRQGHQPQHF TGTGCCAGCAGTTCCAACAGACAGGGCCATCAGCCCCAGCATTTT TRBD1 TRBJ1-5 - TRBV6-5
CASSQESDLVTGELFF TGCGCCAGCAGCCAAGAGAGCGACCTTGTCACCGGGGAGCTGTTTTTT - TRBJ2-2 few TRBV4-3
CASSFLATSGGTSSYNEQFF TGTGCCAGCAGCTTCCTAGCGACTAGCGGGGGGACGAGCTCCTACAATGAGCAGTTCTTC TRBD2 TRBJ2-1 few TRBV7-2
CASSQFSAEPQHF TGTGCCAGCAGCCAATTCTCCGCTGAGCCCCAGCATTTT - TRBJ1-5 - TRBV3-1
CSASGSMGGALEQFF TGCAGTGCTAGTGGTTCGATGGGGGGGGCGCTTGAGCAGTTCTTC - TRBJ2-1 many TRBV20-1
CASSLGNTPENQPQHF TGTGCCAGCAGTTTGGGGAATACCCCAGAGAATCAGCCCCAGCATTTT - TRBJ1-5 few TRBV12-3/TRBV12-4
CASRPRSGLAGAGEKTQYF TGTGCAAGTCGCCCCCGGTCGGGACTAGCGGGGGCTGGTGAGAAGACCCAGTACTTC - TRBJ2-5 few TRBV12-2
CSARDQRTVYGYTF TGCAGTGCTAGAGATCAGCGGACAGTCTATGGCTACACCTTC - TRBJ1-2 many TRBV20-1
CASSLRKGAGMNTEAFF TGTGCCAGCAGCTTACGGAAGGGGGCTGGTATGAACACTGAAGCTTTCTTT TRBD1 TRBJ1-1 few TRBV7-9
CASSPGVDEQYF TGTGCCAGCTCACCAGGGGTCGACGAGCAGTACTTC - TRBJ2-7 - TRBV18
CASSRTRLSTDTQYF TGCGCCAGCAGCCGGACTAGACTGAGCACAGATACGCAGTATTTT TRBD2 TRBJ2-3 many TRBV4-3
CAISESDTDTQYF TGTGCCATCAGTGAGTCGGACACAGATACGCAGTATTTT - TRBJ2-3 many TRBV10-3
CASSPRSYTDTQYF TGTGCCAGCAGTCCTCGATCGTACACAGATACGCAGTATTTT - TRBJ2-3 many TRBV12-3/TRBV12-4
CSARSWENTEAFF TGCAGTGCTAGATCTTGGGAGAACACTGAAGCTTTCTTT - TRBJ1-1 many TRBV20-1
CASSVWFESGGEQYF TGCGCCAGCAGCGTCTGGTTCGAGTCGGGGGGCGAGCAGTACTTC TRBD2 TRBJ2-7 - TRBV5-1
CASSSSSGVSQETQYF TGTGCCAGCAGCTCCTCTAGCGGGGTTTCCCAAGAGACCCAGTACTTC TRBD2 TRBJ2-5 - TRBV12-3/TRBV12-4
CASSPTSRHEQYF TGTGCCAGCAGCCCGACTAGCAGGCACGAGCAGTACTTC TRBD2 TRBJ2-7 many TRBV27
CASSLTGQEPQHF TGTGCCAGCAGCTTGACGGGCCAGGAGCCCCAGCATTTT - TRBJ1-5 few TRBV7-3